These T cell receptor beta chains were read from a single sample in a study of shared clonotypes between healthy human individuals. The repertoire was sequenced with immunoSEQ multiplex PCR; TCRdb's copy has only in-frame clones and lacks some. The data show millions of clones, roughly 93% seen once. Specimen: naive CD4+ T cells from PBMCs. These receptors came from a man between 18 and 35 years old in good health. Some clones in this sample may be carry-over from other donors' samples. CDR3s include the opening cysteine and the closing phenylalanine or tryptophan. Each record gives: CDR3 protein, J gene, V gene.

CAGSTAMGDTQYF | TRBJ2-3 | TRBV5-1
CASSDSFLAGGPGEQYF | TRBJ2-7 | TRBV2
CASRQGQQETQYF | TRBJ2-5 | TRBV5-1
CASHRELSTGETQYF | TRBJ2-5 | TRBV10-1
CAWSVRGATNYGYTF | TRBJ1-2 | TRBV30
CSATFVETQYF | TRBJ2-5 | TRBV20-1
CASSKDREYGYTF | TRBJ1-2 | TRBV5-4
CASSARDSTDTQYF | TRBJ2-3 | TRBV6-6
CASSEGGGETQYF | TRBJ2-5 | TRBV2
CASRPPSGVTDTQYF | TRBJ2-3 | TRBV7-9
CSVTGRVTYEQYF | TRBJ2-7 | TRBV29-1
CASSPVVPTSDNNEQFF | TRBJ2-1 | TRBV18
CASSPGGGKQYF | TRBJ2-7 | TRBV7-2
CASRREQGDGNTIYF | TRBJ1-3 | TRBV10-2